The entry that follows covers one TCR beta chain sequence. The target antigen is unknown. The donors comprised healthy bone marrow donors. 60 Vbeta and 13 Jbeta primers were used in PCR. TCRdb keeps only in-frame clones here, not all; method: immunoSEQ multiplex PCR. The sample shows around 88,000 clones, about 74% of them seen only once. These data originate in a study of cytomegalovirus exposure and HLA in healthy donors. Study results and limitations: By a later analysis, the bulk of CMV-associated TCR beta chains appeared HLA-restricted. One cluster of highly shared sequence variants probably arose as a sequencing artifact. A later analysis linked a missense variant in DCLRE1C to the trimming of TCR beta V and J genes.

Input material: PBMCs. The origin of this receptor is a male donor in good health and CMV-seronegative.

Written as DNA, the CDR3 is TGTGCCAGCAGCCCCGGGCTAGCGGTCTCCAATGAGCAGTTCTTC. It is translated as CASSPGLAVSNEQFF. The chain links TRBV9 to TRBJ2-1, with 7 nucleotides matching TRBD2. This CDR3 comprises 15 residues. V dropped 4 bases and J dropped 6; count of bases not matched to a gene: 10. Germline CDR1 and CDR2: SGDLS and YYNGEE.